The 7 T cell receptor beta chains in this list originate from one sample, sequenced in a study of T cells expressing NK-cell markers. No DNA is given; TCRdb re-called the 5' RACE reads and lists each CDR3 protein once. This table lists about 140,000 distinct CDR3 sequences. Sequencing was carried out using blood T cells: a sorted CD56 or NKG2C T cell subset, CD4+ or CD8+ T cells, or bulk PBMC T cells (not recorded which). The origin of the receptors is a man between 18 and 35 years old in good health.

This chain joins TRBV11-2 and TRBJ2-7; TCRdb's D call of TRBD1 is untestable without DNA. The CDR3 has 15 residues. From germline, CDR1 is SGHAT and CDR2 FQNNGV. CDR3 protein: CASSHRDRGVDEQYF. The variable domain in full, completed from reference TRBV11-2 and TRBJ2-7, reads EAGVAQSPRYKIIEKRQSVAFWCNPISGHATLYWYQQILGQGPKLLIQFQNNGVVDDSQLPKDRFSAERLKGVDSTLKIQPAKLEDSAVYLCASSHRDRGVDEQYFGPGTRLTVT.

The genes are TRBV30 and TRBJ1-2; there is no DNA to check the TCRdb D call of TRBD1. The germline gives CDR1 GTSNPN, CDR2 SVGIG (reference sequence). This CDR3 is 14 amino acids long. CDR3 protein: CAWSHQGPGYGYTF.

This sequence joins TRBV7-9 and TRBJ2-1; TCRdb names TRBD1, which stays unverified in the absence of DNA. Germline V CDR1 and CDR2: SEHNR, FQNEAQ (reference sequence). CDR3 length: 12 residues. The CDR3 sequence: CASSQDEGEQFF. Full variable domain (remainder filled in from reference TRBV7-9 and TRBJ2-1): DTGVSQNPRHKITKRGQNVTFRCDPISEHNRLYWYRQTLGQGPEFLTYFQNEAQLEKSRLLSDRFSAERPKGSFSTLEIQRTEQGDSAMYLCASSQDEGEQFFGPGTRLTVL.

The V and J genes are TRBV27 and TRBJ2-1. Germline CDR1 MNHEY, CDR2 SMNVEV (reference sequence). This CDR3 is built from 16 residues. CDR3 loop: CASSIPSRGTGNEQFF.

CDR3 sequence reads: CASRSPLAGVYEQFF. The rearrangement uses TRBV5-1 and TRBJ2-1; TCRdb calls TRBD2, which cannot be checked without DNA. CDR1 is SGHRS and CDR2 is YFSETQ in the germline V gene. The CDR3 sequence is 15 residues long.

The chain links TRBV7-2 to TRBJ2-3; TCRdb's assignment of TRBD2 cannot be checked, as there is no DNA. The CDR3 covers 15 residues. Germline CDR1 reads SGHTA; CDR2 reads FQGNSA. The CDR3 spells CASSPDYLETDTQYF.

CDR3 loop: CASSEVNYYEQYF. The V gene is TRBV25-1, the J gene TRBJ2-7. The CDR3 has 13 residues. Per germline, CDR1 MGHDK and CDR2 SYGVNS.